Following are 3 T cell receptor beta chains from one sample sequenced in a study of T cell changes during pregnancy in multiple sclerosis (dated by TCRdb to 2018 to 2020). Libraries were built with the immunoSEQ multiplex PCR assay. Imported from immuneACCESS, the table was reduced by TCRdb to in-frame sequences with V and J called. These copies leave out some clones; in studies compared against another copy, an unresolved V gene accounts for under half, and the cause of the remainder is not known. The sample table shows around 31,000 clones, and 85% to 90% are seen once. Of the sample, under 0.75% falls within the top ten clones. Sample: CD4+ T cells from peripheral blood mononuclear cells, taken in the third trimester of pregnancy. The receptors come from a female donor in good health, enrolled as a control in a pregnancy study.

This clone was counted only a few times. This chain links TRBV7-8 with TRBJ2-7; TRBD1 aligns across 11 bases. The CDR3 is made up of 15 amino acids. Germline assignment: CDR1 SGHVS and CDR2 FQNEAQ. The trim removed 5 bases at V and 4 bases at J, leaving 7 bases unmatched. The DNA of the CDR3 is TGTGCCAGCAGCATAGGACAGGGGGCGGTTTACGAGCAGTACTTC. This translates into CASSIGQGAVYEQYF.

The V and J genes are TRBV5-6 and TRBJ2-7, with no clear D. Trimming took off 3 bases at V and 6 bases at J, with 7 bases between the two ends. The germline V gene encodes CDR1 SGHDT and CDR2 YYEEEE. The CDR3 has 11 amino acids. CDR3 region: CASSYSAEQYF. CDR3 in DNA: TGTGCCAGCAGCTACTCCGCCGAGCAGTACTTC.

This clone was seen a few times. Distinct nucleotide sequences in the sample also encode this CDR3. The rearrangement uses TRBV11-2 and TRBJ2-2, with a tentative D call TRBD1 (5 bases). From germline, CDR1 is SGHAT and CDR2 FQNNGV. Trimming cost V 1 base and J 3 bases, with 9 bases left between them. The CDR3 has 15 residues. The CDR3 bases are TGTGCCAGCAGCTTAGGGCAGGGCGACACCGGGGAGCTGTTTTTT. This gives the protein CASSLGQGDTGELFF.